These 25 T cell receptor beta chains were all obtained from the same sample, sequenced in a study of long-term antiretroviral therapy in people with HIV. immunoSEQ v3.0 was run at survey level. TCRdb keeps only in-frame clones here, not all; method: immunoSEQ multiplex PCR. Among under 30,000 clones listed, around 93% were seen once. The starting material was unsorted PBMCs, obtained just over 7.3 years after starting antiretroviral therapy. All receptors come from a man aged 45-60 years with HIV.

This chain links TRBV7-2 with TRBJ1-5; D might be TRBD1 (5 bases). V gave up 2 bases and J gave up 1 base, with 15 bases separating them. This CDR3 has 17 amino acids. Germline V gene lookup returns CDR1 SGHTA and CDR2 FQGNSA. CDR3 protein: CASSLLPWGVSNQPQHF. CDR3 sequence (DNA): TGTGCCAGCAGCTTATTGCCTTGGGGGGTGAGCAATCAGCCCCAGCATTTT.

The chain couples TRBV27 to TRBJ1-2; 7 bases line up with TRBD1. Trimming at V came to 4 bases and at J to 2 bases, leaving 7 bases not matched to a gene. Germline lookup yields CDR1 MNHEY and CDR2 SMNVEV (reference sequence). CDR3 length: 15 residues. CDR3 coding DNA: TGTGCCAGCAGTTCGACTTACAGGGGAAACTATGGCTACACCTTC. This sequence encodes CASSSTYRGNYGYTF.

This chain links TRBV4-1 with TRBJ2-6, with a possible D match to TRBD1 (6 bases). Germline CDR1 is MGHRA and CDR2 is YSYEKL. The CDR3 covers 18 residues. With 3 bases removed from V and 4 bases from J, the gap between germline ends came to 19 bases. The CDR3 bases are TGCGCCAGCAGCCATCGGAGTACAGGGTTAGCCGGGGCCAACGTCCTGACTTTC. As protein: CASSHRSTGLAGANVLTF.

This clone was observed a single time. The rearrangement joins TRBV19 to TRBJ2-3; D not certain. With 3 bases removed from V and 3 bases from J, the gap between germline ends came to 7 bases. Germline V lookup: CDR1 LNHDA, CDR2 SQIVND (reference sequence). This CDR3 spans 13 amino acids. CDR3 sequence reads: CASSIVVTDTQYF. The CDR3 nucleotides read TGTGCCAGTAGTATTGTGGTTACAGATACGCAGTATTTT.

V and J are TRBV10-2 and TRBJ2-2, with 12 bases fitting TRBD2. CDR1 and CDR2 from the germline V gene are WSHSY and SAAADI. V lost 5 bases and J lost 9; bases outside the gene matches: 10. The CDR3 runs 16 residues. CDR3 DNA sequence: TGCGCCAGCAGTTCTAGCGGGGGGGCCCAATTTAGGGAGCTGTTTTTT. Protein product: CASSSSGGAQFRELFF.

This chain uses TRBV9 with TRBJ1-1; D gene ambiguous. CDR1 is SGDLS, CDR2 YYNGEE, per germline. Trimming stripped 0 bases from V and 4 bases from J, with 10 bases between. The CDR3 is 14 amino acids. CDR3 amino acids: CASSVGAGATEAFF. The DNA of the CDR3 is TGTGCCAGCAGCGTAGGGGCAGGAGCCACTGAAGCTTTCTTT.

This rearrangement joins TRBV28 to TRBJ1-1; TRBD1 might be the D (6 bases). The V end was cut by 4 bases, the J end by 4 bases, with 13 bases between. Germline loops: CDR1 MDHEN, CDR2 SYDVKM. The CDR3 contains 14 residues. The CDR3 is CASSSLTGTTEAFF. CDR3 coding DNA: TGTGCCAGCAGTTCACTAACAGGGACCACTGAAGCTTTCTTT. Based on the CDR3 plus reference TRBV28 and TRBJ1-1, the full variable domain is DVKVTQSSRYLVKRTGEKVFLECVQDMDHENMFWYRQDPGLGLRLIYFSYDVKMKEKGDIPEGYSVSREKKERFSLILESASTNQTSMYLCASSSLTGTTEAFFGQGTRLTVV.

J is TRBJ2-3 and V is TRBV11-2, with 9 bases matching TRBD1. The CDR3 has 16 amino acids. Germline-derived CDR1 and CDR2 are SGHAT and FQNNGV. Trimming cost V 5 bases and J 2 bases; bases outside gene matches: 8. This chain's CDR3 is CASSSSGTGSTDTQYF. CDR3 DNA sequence: TGTGCCAGCAGCAGCTCCGGGACAGGGTCCACAGATACGCAGTATTTT.

V and J are TRBV4-2 and TRBJ1-4, with a weak D call TRBD1 (5 bases). CDR1 is LGHNA and CDR2 is YNFKEQ in the germline V gene. V was pared by 0 bases and J by 2 bases, with 10 bases between. The CDR3 is 16 residues long. The CDR3 protein is CASSQEGGLTNEKLFF. The CDR3, as DNA: TGTGCCAGCAGCCAAGAGGGGGGACTCACTAATGAAAAACTGTTTTTT.

J is TRBJ1-1 and V is TRBV19; the match to TRBD1 covers 12 bases. The V gene end was trimmed by 6 bases and the J gene end by 3 bases; junction bases not matched to a gene: 5. CDR1 is LNHDA, CDR2 SQIVND, per germline (reference sequence). The CDR3 is made up of 15 amino acids. The CDR3 DNA follows: TGTGCCAGTAGCGGGACAGGGGGCTGGGACACTGAAGCTTTCTTT. Translated: CASSGTGGWDTEAFF.

The chain carries TRBV28 and TRBJ1-2; D might be TRBD1 (5 bases). In germline, CDR1 is MDHEN, CDR2 SYDVKM. V was trimmed by 8 bases and J by 3 bases, leaving 13 bases between them. The CDR3 is 13 amino acids. CDR3 protein: CASGGGSHYGYTF. The CDR3 DNA reads as TGTGCCAGCGGCGGGGGGTCCCACTATGGCTACACCTTC.

The chain links TRBV14 to TRBJ2-3, with TRBD2 identical over 10 bases. CDR3 length: 15 residues. Trimming removed 0 bases from V and 6 bases from J; junction bases left unmatched: 3. Germline V gene data show CDR1 as SGHDN and CDR2 as FVKESK. CDR3 residues: CASSQDQLAGDTQYF. CDR3 DNA: TGTGCCAGCAGCCAAGATCAACTAGCGGGGGATACGCAGTATTTT. The entire variable domain, with the rest obtained from reference TRBV14 and TRBJ2-3, is as follows: EAGVTQFPSHSVIEKGQTVTLRCDPISGHDNLYWYRRVMGKEIKFLLHFVKESKQDESGMPNNRFLAERTGGTYSTLKVQPAELEDSGVYFCASSQDQLAGDTQYFGPGTRLTVL.

The chain uses TRBV6-5 and TRBJ2-7; either TRBD1 or TRBD2 may supply D (5 bases each). The CDR3 contains 15 residues. Trimming left V 5 bases short and J 3 bases short, with 17 bases between. Germline-derived CDR1 and CDR2 are MNHEY and SVGAGI. The CDR3 sequence is CASSTRDQGFYEQYF. The CDR3 DNA sequence: TGTGCCAGCAGTACCCGGGACCAAGGGTTCTACGAGCAGTACTTC.

The rearrangement joins TRBV7-2 to TRBJ2-3, with a weak D call TRBD1 (5 bases). This CDR3 region has 16 residues. Germline lookup yields CDR1 SGHTA and CDR2 FQGNSA. V was trimmed by 5 bases and J by 2 bases, leaving 17 bases between them. The CDR3 spells CASSPPRARLTDTQYF. The DNA for the CDR3 is TGTGCCAGCAGCCCCCCCAGGGCCAGGCTCACAGATACGCAGTATTTT.

The J gene is TRBJ1-6, the V gene TRBV28; D gene ambiguous. This CDR3 region has 15 residues. Germline CDR1 MDHEN, CDR2 SYDVKM. V lost 5 bases and J lost 5, with 13 bases in between. In DNA form, the CDR3 reads TGTGCCAGCAGTAACCTGAGCGGAGATAATTCACCCCTCCACTTT. Protein sequence: CASSNLSGDNSPLHF.

The chain uses TRBV19 and TRBJ2-7; 11 nucleotides match TRBD2. The CDR3 runs 15 residues. V trimming: 5 bases; J trimming: 6 bases; junction bases outside the gene matches: 9. Germline V lookup: CDR1 LNHDA, CDR2 SQIVND (reference sequence). CDR3 loop: CASSLTSGVGGEQYF. The CDR3 coding sequence is TGTGCCAGTAGTTTGACTAGCGGGGTCGGTGGCGAGCAGTACTTC.

The chain recombines TRBV5-4 with TRBJ1-1; TRBD1 might be the D (5 bases). This CDR3 region has 14 residues. Germline V gives CDR1 SGHNT, CDR2 YYREEE (reference sequence). Between the trimmed V and J ends, which lost 5 bases and 7 bases, there was a span of 18 bases. CDR3 sequence (DNA): TGTGCCAGCAGGAGATGGGAGGGGCGGATTGAAGCTTTCTTT. It yields the protein CASRRWEGRIEAFF.

The chain couples TRBV19 to TRBJ2-3; D unclear. This CDR3 has 16 residues. The germline CDR1 and CDR2 sequences are LNHDA and SQIVND (reference sequence). Between the trimmed V and J ends, which lost 7 bases and 2 bases, there was a span of 19 bases. The DNA for the CDR3 is TGTGCCAGTAAACTCAACCCGGAGACCCCCACAGATACGCAGTATTTT. As protein: CASKLNPETPTDTQYF. The variable domain in full, completed from reference TRBV19 and TRBJ2-3, reads DGGITQSPKYLFRKEGQNVTLSCEQNLNHDAMYWYRQDPGQGLRLIYYSQIVNDFQKGDIAEGYSVSREKKESFPLTVTSAQKNPTAFYLCASKLNPETPTDTQYFGPGTRLTVL.

The chain combines TRBV5-1 with TRBJ2-5, with D perhaps matching TRBD1 or TRBD2 (6 bases each). Between the trimmed V and J ends, which lost 5 bases and 1 base, there was a span of 18 bases. The CDR3 contains 16 residues. Germline CDR1 and CDR2: SGHRS and YFSETQ. The CDR3 nucleotides are TGCGCCAGCAGACCGTCTCAGGGGAGGTTCCAAGAGACCCAGTACTTC. It yields the protein CASRPSQGRFQETQYF.

The chain couples TRBV4-1 to TRBJ2-6, with 7 bases matching TRBD1. CDR1 and CDR2 (germline): MGHRA, YSYEKL. This CDR3 contains 21 residues. Trimming cost V 0 bases and J 3 bases; bases outside gene matches: 17. CDR3 amino acids: CASSQDVIVTGFSGGANVLTF. The CDR3 DNA reads TGCGCCAGCAGCCAAGATGTAATTGTGACAGGGTTTTCTGGTGGGGCCAACGTCCTGACTTTC.

V gene TRBV28 combines with J gene TRBJ1-2; D call uncertain. CDR3 length: 13 residues. Germline CDR1 is MDHEN and CDR2 is SYDVKM. V lost 2 bases, J lost 3 bases, and 7 bases lay in between. CDR3 nucleotides: TGTGCCAGCAGTTTAGGGAAGGACTATGGCTACACCTTC. It is translated as CASSLGKDYGYTF.

V gene TRBV19 combines with J gene TRBJ1-5; D unclear. Deletions cut 5 bases from V and 7 bases from J, with 12 bases between. Germline V CDR1 and CDR2: LNHDA, SQIVND (reference sequence). The CDR3 consists of 13 residues. CDR3 sequence (DNA): TGTGCCAGTAGTCAAGGACGTGGACAGCCCCAGCATTTT. This gives the protein CASSQGRGQPQHF.

The chain couples TRBV6-6 to TRBJ2-5, with D possibly being TRBD2 (6 bases). TRBJ2-7 explains the end of the DNA better; the J call may be wrong. CDR1 and CDR2 (germline): MNHNY, SVGAGI (reference sequence). The CDR3 is 14 amino acids. The CDR3 is CASSYGTPGNEQYF. The CDR3 DNA is TGTGCCAGCAGTTACGGGACTCCAGGCAACGAGCAGTACTTC.

The CDR3 protein is CASRKTTGSSYEQYF. The CDR3 DNA reads as TGTGCCAGCAGAAAAACGACAGGTAGCTCCTACGAGCAGTACTTC. The chain is built from TRBV28 and TRBJ2-7, with TRBD1 as a possible D gene (6 bases). CDR1 is MDHEN and CDR2 is SYDVKM in the germline V gene. CDR3 length: 15 residues. V dropped 6 bases and J dropped 0 bases, with 15 bases sitting between them.

This sequence joins TRBV11-2 and TRBJ2-7; D is perhaps TRBD2 (6 bases). The CDR3 contains 17 residues. Per the germline V gene, CDR1 is SGHAT and CDR2 is FQNNGV. The V end was cut by 1 base, the J end by 3 bases, with 19 bases between. The CDR3 sequence is CASSLVPRVTRIYEQYF. The DNA for the CDR3 is TGTGCCAGCAGCTTAGTCCCGCGTGTGACTAGAATCTACGAGCAGTACTTC.